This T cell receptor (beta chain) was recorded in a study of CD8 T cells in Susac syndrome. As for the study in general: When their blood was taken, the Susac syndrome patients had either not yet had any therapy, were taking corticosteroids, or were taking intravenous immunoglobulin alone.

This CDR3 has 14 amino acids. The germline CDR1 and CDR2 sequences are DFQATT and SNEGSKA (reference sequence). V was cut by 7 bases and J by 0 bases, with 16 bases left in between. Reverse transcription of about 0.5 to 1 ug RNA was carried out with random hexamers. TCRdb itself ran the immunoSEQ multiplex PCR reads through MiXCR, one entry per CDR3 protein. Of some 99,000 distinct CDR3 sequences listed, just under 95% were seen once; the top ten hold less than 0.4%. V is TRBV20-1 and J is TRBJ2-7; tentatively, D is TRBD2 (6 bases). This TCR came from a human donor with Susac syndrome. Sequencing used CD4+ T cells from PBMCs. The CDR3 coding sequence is TGCAGTGTCCTACCGGGACTGAGCTCCTACGAGCAGTACTTC. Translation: CSVLPGLSSYEQYF.